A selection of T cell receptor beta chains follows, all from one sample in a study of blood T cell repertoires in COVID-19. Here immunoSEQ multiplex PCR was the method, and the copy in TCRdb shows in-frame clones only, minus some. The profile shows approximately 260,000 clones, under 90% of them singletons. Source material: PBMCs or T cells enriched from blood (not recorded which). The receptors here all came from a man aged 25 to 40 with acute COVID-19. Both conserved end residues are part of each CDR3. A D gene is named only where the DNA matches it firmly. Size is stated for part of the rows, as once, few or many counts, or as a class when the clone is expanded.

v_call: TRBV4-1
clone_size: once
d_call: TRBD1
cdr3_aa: CASSQSGTGNQPQHF

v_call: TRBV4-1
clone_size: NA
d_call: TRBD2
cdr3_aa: CASSRLAGTDTQYF

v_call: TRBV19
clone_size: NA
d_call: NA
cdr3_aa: CASSIQGMMNTEAFF

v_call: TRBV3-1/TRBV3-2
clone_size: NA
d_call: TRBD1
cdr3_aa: CASRNRGEVYGYTF

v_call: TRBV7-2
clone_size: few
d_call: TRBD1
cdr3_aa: CASSRDSSQPQHF

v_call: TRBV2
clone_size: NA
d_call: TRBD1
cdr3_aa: CASSEGTGGSNTQYF

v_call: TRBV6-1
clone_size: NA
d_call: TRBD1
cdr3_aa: CASSEFWTGALNTEAFF

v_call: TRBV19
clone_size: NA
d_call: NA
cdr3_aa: CASSIYSNEKLFF

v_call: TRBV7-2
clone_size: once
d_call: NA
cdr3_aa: CASIAPGGYQHF

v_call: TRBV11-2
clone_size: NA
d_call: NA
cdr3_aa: CASIGTGLTSGLYNEQFF

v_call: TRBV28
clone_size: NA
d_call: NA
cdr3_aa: CASSPSTAQETQYF

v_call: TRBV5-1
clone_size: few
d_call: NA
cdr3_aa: CASSQTTNTGELFF

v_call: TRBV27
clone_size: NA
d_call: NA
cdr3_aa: CASSLRSTAAWADTQYF

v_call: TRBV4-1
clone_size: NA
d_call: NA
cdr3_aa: CASSHGQGPNEKLFF

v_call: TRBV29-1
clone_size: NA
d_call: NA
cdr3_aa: CSVLWTDYGYTF

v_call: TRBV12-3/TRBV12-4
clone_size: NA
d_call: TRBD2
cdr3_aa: CASSLVREGQFF

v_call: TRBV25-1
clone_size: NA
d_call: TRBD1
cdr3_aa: CASSSDRALGGELFF

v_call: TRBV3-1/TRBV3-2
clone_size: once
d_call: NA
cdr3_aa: CASSLAVNNQPQHF

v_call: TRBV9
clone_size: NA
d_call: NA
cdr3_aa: CASTGRDSYNSPLHF

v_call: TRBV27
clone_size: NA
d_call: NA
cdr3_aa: CASTTSSGANEQFF

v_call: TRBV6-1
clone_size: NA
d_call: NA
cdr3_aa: CASSGALASATGELFF

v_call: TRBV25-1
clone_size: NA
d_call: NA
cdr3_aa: CASTAPGDGYTF

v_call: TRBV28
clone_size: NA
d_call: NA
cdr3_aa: CASRAQNSPLHF

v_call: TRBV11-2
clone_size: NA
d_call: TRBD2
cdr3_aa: CASSLRLAETDTQYF

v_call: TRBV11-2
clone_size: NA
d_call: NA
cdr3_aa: CASRSHRSYNEQFF

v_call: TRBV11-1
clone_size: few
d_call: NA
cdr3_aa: CASSLKGSGMNTEAFF

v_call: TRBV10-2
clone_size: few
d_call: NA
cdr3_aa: CASRSSRSGYTF

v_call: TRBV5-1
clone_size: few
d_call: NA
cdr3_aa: CASSLAAGDQPQHF

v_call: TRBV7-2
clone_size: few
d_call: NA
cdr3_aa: CASSPGSDGNTIYF

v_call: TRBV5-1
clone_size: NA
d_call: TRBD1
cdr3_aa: CASSLLGTGSGGELFF

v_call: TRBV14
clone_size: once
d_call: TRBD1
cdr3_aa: CASSHRQGVLYNEQFF

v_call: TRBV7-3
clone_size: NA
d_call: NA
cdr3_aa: CASSSGNRLSPLHF

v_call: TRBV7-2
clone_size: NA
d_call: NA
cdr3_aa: CASSPHLDTNYGYTF

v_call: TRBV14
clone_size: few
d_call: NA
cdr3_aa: CASSQAQGSGELFF

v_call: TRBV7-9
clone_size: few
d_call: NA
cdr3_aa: CASSPPLQKDRGSNEQFF

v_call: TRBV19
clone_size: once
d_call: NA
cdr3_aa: CASSIIPRRGTPETQYF

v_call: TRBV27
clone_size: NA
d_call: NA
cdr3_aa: CASSLALHRDNEAFF

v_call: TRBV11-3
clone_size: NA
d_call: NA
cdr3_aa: CASSPRDMNTGELFF

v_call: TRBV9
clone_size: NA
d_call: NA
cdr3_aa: CASSVAGVRGGDEQFF